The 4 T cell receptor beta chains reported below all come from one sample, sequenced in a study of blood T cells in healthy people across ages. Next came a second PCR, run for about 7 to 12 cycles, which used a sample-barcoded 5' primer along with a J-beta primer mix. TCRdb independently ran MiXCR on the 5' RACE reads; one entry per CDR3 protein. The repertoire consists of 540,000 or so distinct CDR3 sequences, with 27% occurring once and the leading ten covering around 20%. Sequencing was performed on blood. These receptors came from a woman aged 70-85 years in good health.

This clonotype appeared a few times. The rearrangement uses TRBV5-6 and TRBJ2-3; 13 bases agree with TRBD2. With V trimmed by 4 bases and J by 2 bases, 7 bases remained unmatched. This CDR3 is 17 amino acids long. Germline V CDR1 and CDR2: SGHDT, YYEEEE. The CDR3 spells CASSLGTSGAPTDTQYF. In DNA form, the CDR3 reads TGTGCCAGCAGCCTTGGGACTAGCGGGGCTCCCACAGATACGCAGTATTTT.

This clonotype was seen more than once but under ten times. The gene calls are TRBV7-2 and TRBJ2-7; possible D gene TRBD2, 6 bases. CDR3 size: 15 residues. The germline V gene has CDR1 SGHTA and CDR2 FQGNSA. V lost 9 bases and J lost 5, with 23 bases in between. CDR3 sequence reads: CASTLGEASSHEQYF. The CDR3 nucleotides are TGTGCCAGTACCTTAGGGGAGGCGTCTAGCCACGAGCAGTACTTC.

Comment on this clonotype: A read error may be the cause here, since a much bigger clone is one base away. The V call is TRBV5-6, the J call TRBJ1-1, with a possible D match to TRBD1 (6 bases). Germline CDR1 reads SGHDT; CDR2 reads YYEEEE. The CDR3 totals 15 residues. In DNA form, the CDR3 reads TGTGCCAGCGCGTCTCCGGGGACACTGAACACTGAAGCTTTGTTT. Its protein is CASASPGTLNTEALF.

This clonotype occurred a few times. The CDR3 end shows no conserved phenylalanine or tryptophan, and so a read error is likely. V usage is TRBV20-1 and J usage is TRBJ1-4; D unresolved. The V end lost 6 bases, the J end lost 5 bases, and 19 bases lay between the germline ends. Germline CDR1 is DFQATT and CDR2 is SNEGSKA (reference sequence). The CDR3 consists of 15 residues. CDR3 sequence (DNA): TGCAGTGCCACTTCGGGCGGACCTTACAATGAAAAACTGTTTTCT. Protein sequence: CSATSGGPYNEKLFS.